The clone carrying this T cell receptor beta chain has at least ten counts. This entry is derived from a study of blood T cell repertoires in COVID-19. The CDR3 runs 14 residues. With 5 bases removed from V and 7 bases from J, the gap between germline ends came to 12 bases. The germline gives CDR1 LNHDA, CDR2 SQIVND (reference sequence). In the study's own analysis: For nucleated cells, counts were estimated from reference gene primer amplification. TCRdb's table, derived via immunoSEQ multiplex PCR, lists solely in-frame clones and lacks some. V and J calls and clone size are copied from that table; D and trimming were computed from the DNA. This sample carries 91,000 or so clones, more than 70% of them seen once, and the ten largest clones take 13%.

Material: peripheral blood. The J gene is TRBJ1-6, the V gene TRBV19, with D possibly TRBD1 on 6 matching bases. This clonotype originated in a woman aged 60-70 years in a cohort sampled during active or convalescent COVID-19. This CDR3 reads CASSDGQTNSPLHF. CDR3 DNA sequence: TGTGCCAGTAGTGATGGACAGACCAATTCACCCCTCCACTTT.